The entry below describes one T cell receptor (beta chain). The sample belongs to a study of control samples from healthy donors and cancer patients. Profiled with immunoSEQ multiplex PCR; TCRdb holds only in-frame clones, not every one. The repertoire holds 95,000 to 150,000 clones, with about nine tenths as singletons. The specimen sequenced was blood. The source of this sequence is a woman aged 18-29 years in good health.

Written as DNA, the CDR3 is TGTGCCAGCAGCTTAATAATGACAGGGTTCACTGAAGCTTTCTTT. Translating it yields CASSLIMTGFTEAFF. This chain uses TRBV7-2 with TRBJ1-1; TRBD1 aligns across 7 bases. The CDR3 consists of 15 residues. J lost 4 bases, V lost 2 bases, and 7 bases had no gene match. Germline CDR1 and CDR2: SGHTA and FQGNSA.